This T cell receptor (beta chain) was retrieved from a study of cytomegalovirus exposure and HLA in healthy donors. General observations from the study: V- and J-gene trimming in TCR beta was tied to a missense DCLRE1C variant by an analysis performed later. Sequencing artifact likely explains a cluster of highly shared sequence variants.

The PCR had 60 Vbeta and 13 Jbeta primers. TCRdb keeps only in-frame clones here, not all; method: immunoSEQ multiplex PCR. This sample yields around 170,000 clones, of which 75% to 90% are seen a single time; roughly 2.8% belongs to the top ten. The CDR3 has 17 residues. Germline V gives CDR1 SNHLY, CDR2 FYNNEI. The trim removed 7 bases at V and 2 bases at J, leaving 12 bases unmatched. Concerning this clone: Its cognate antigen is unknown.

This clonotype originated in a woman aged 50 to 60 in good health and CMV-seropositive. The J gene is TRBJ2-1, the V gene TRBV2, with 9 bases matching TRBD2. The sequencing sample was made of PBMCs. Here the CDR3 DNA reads TGTGCCAGCAAGGCTAGCGGGGTCCGGGGAGCCTACAATGAGCAGTTCTTC. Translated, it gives CASKASGVRGAYNEQFF.